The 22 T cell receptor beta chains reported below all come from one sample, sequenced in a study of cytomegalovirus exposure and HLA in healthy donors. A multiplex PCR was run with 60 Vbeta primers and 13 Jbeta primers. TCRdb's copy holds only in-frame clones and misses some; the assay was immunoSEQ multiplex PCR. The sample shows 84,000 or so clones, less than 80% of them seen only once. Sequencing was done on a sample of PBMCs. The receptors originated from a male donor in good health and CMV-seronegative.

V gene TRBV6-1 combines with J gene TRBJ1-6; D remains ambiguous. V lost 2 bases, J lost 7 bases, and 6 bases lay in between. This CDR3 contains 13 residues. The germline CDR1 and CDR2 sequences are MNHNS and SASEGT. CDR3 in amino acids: CASSEYENSPLHF. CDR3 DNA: TGTGCCAGCAGTGAATATGAGAATTCACCCCTCCACTTT.

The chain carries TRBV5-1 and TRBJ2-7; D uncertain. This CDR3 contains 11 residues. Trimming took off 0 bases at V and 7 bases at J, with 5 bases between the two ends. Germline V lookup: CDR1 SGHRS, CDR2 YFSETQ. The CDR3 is CASSLDREQYF. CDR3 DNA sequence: TGCGCCAGCAGCTTGGATCGGGAGCAGTACTTC.

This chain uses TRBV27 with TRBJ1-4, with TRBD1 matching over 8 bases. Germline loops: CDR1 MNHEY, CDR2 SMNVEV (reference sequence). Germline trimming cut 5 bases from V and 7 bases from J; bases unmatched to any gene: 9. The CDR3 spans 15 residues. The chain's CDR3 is CASSPLQGAGEKLFF. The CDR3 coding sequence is TGTGCCAGCAGTCCCTTGCAGGGGGCGGGTGAAAAACTGTTTTTT.

The CDR3 DNA is TGTGCCAGCAGTCGACAGTTCAACACTGAAGCTTTCTTT. It is translated as CASSRQFNTEAFF. V usage is TRBV28 and J usage is TRBJ1-1; tentatively, D is TRBD1 (5 bases). CDR3 length: 13 residues. The germline CDR1 and CDR2 sequences are MDHEN and SYDVKM. Trimming removed 5 bases from V and 2 bases from J, with 9 bases in between.

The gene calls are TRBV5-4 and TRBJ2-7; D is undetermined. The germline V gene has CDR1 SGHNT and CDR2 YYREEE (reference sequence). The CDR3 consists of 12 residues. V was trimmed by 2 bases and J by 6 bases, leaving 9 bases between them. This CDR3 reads CASSFQQSEQYF. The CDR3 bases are TGTGCCAGCAGCTTTCAACAGTCCGAGCAGTACTTC.

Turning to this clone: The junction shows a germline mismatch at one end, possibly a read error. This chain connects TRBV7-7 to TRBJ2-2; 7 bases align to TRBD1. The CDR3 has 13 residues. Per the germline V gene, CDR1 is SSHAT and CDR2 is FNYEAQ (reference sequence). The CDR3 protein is CASNTGDTGELFF. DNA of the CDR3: TGTGCTAGCAACACAGGGGACACCGGGGAGCTGTTTTTT.

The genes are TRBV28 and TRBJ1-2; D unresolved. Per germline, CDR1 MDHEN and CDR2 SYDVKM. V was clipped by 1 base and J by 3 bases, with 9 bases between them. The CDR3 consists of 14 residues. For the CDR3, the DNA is TGTGCCAGCAGTTTATATGCCTACTACTATGGCTACACCTTC. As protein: CASSLYAYYYGYTF.

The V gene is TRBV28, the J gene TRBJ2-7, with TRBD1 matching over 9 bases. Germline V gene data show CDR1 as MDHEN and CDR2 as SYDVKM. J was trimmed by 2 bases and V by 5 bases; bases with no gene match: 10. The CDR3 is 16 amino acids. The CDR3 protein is CASSLGPGQGPYEQYF. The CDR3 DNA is TGTGCCAGCAGTCTCGGACCGGGACAGGGACCCTACGAGCAGTACTTC.

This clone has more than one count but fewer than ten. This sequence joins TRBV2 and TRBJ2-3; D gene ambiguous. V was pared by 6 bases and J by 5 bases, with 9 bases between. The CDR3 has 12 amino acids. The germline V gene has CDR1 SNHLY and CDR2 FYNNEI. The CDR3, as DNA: TGTGCCAGCAGCGAGGTTGAAGATACGCAGTATTTT. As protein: CASSEVEDTQYF.

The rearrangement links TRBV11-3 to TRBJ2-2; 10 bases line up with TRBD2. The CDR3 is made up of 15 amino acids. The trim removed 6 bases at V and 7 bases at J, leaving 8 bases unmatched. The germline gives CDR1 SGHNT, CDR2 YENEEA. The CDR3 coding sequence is TGTGCCAGCAGTCCTACTAGCGGGACATACGGGGAGCTGTTTTTT. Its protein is CASSPTSGTYGELFF.

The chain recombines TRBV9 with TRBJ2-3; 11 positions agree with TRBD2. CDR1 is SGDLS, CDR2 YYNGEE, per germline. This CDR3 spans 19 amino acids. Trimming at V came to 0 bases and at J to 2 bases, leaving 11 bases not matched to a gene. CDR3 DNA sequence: TGTGCCAGCAGCGTAGGTACTAGCGGGGGATACGGACCCACAGATACGCAGTATTTT. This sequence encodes CASSVGTSGGYGPTDTQYF.

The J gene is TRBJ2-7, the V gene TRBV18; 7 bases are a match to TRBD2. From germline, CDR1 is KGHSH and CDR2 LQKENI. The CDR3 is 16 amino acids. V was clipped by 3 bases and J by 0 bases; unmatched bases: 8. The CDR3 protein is CASSPQSGTSSYEQYF. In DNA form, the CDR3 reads TGTGCCAGCTCACCGCAGAGCGGGACGAGCTCCTACGAGCAGTACTTC. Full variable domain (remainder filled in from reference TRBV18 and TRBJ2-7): NAGVMQNPRHLVRRRGQEARLRCSPMKGHSHVYWYRQLPEEGLKFMVYLQKENIIDESGMPKERFSAEFPKEGPSILRIQQVVRGDSAAYFCASSPQSGTSSYEQYFGPGTRLTVT.

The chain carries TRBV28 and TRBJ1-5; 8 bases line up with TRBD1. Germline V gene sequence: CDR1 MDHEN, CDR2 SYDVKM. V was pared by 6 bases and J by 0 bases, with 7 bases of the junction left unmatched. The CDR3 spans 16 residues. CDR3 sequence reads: CASRRQGRVSNQPQHF. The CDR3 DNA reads TGTGCCAGCAGACGACAGGGGAGGGTTAGCAATCAGCCCCAGCATTTT.

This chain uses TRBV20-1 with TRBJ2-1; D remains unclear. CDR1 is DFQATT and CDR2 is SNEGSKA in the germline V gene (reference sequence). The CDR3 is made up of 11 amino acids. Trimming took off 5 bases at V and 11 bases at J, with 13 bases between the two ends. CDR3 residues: CSAPLTLQQFF. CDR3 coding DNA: TGCAGTGCTCCTTTAACACTACAGCAGTTCTTC.

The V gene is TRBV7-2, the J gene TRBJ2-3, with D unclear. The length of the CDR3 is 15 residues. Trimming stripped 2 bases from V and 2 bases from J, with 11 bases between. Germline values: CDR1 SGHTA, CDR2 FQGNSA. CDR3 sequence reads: CASSLFGSNTDTQYF. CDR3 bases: TGTGCCAGCAGCTTATTTGGTAGCAACACAGATACGCAGTATTTT.

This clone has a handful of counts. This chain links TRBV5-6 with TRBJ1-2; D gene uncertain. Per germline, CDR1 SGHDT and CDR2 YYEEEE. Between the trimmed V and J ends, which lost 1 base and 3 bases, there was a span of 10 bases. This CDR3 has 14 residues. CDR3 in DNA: TGTGCCAGCAGCTTGATCGGGAGGGACTATGGCTACACCTTC. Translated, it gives CASSLIGRDYGYTF.

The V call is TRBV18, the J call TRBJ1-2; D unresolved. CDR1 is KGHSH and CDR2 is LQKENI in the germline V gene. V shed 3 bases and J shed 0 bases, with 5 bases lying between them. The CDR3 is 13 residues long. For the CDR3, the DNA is TGTGCCAGCTCACCTGAGCCTAACTATGGCTACACCTTC. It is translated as CASSPEPNYGYTF.

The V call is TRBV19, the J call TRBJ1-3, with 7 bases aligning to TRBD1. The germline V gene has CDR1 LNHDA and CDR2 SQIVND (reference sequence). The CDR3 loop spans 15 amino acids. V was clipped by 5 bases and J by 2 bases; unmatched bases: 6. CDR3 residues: CASSPTGYPGNTIYF. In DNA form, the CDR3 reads TGTGCCAGTAGTCCGACAGGGTATCCTGGAAACACCATATATTTT.

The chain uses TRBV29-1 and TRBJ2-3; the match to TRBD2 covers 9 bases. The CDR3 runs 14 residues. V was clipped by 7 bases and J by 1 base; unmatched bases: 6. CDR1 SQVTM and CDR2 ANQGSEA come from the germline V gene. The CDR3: CSGDLAGRTDTQYF. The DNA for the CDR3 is TGCAGCGGGGACCTAGCGGGACGCACAGATACGCAGTATTTT.

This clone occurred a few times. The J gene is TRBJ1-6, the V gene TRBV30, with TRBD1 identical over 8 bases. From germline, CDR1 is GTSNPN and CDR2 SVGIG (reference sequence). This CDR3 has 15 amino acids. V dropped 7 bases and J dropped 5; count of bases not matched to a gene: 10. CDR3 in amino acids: CAFLGQGGNNSPLHF. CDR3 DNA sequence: TGTGCCTTCCTAGGACAGGGAGGGAATAATTCACCCCTCCACTTT.

The CDR3 DNA reads TGTGCCAGCAGTTACTCCGGGACAGGGAGCAATCAGCCCCAGCATTTT. It codes for CASSYSGTGSNQPQHF. The chain has TRBV6-5 and TRBJ1-5, with 9 nucleotides matching TRBD1. Germline V CDR1 and CDR2: MNHEY, SVGAGI. Losses at the gene ends were 0 bases for V and 1 base for J; bases not matched to a gene: 1. This CDR3 region has 16 residues.

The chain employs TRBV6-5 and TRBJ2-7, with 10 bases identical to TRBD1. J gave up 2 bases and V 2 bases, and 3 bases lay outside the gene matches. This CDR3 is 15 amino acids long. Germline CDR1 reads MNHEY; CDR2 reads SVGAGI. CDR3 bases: TGTGCCAGCAGTTACCGTGGACAGGGGGCCTACGAGCAGTACTTC. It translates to CASSYRGQGAYEQYF.